The TCR beta chain under discussion was sequenced for a study of shared clonotypes between healthy human individuals. Study findings and constraints: Across subsets, estimated richness was generally greater for naive than for memory populations.

Sequencing was performed with immunoSEQ multiplex PCR; in TCRdb, only in-frame clones are kept and a portion is missing. This sample has about 2 million clones, with roughly 95% found just once. Positive CCR7 selection of CD45RO-negative cells yielded the naive CD8 cells, and terminally differentiated effector memory CD45RA+ cells were excluded. V lost 4 bases, J lost 3 bases, and 2 bases stayed unmatched. CDR3 size: 13 residues. Germline CDR1 and CDR2: SEHNR and FQNEAQ (reference sequence). Of note for this clone: The antigen is not known.

The sample consisted of naive CD8+ T cells sorted from blood. The chain combines TRBV7-9 with TRBJ1-1, with TRBD1 identical over 7 bases. The TCR originated in a man younger than 30 in good health. CDR3 loop: CASSSGQDTEAFF. In DNA form, the CDR3 reads TGTGCCAGCAGCTCCGGACAGGACACTGAAGCTTTCTTT.